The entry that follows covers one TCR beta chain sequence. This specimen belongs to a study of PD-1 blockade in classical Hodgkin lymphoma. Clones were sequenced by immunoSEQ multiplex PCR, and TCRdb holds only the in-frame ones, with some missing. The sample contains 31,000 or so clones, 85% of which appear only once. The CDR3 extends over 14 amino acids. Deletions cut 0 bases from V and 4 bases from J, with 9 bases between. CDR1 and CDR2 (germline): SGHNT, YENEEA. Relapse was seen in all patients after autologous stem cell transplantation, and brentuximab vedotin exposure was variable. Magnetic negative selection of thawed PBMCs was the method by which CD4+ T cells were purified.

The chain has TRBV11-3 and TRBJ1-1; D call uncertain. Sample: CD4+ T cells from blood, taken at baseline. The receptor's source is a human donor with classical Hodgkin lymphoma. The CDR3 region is CASSLDPRGTEAFF. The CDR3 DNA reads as TGTGCCAGCAGCTTAGATCCCCGGGGCACTGAAGCTTTCTTT.